Shown below are 8 T cell receptor beta chains from a single sample sequenced in a study of control samples from healthy donors and cancer patients. Libraries were prepared by immunoSEQ multiplex PCR; TCRdb keeps only in-frame clonotypes and omits some of them. The table records tens of thousands of clones, roughly nine tenths of them present only once. Sequencing used PBMCs. These receptors all come from a woman in her forties or fifties with colorectal cancer.

DNA for the CDR3: TGTGCCAGCAGCCTCAGACAGAACACTGAAGCTTTCTTT. Its translation is CASSLRQNTEAFF. J is TRBJ1-1 and V is TRBV4-2; D ambiguous. Germline CDR1 and CDR2: LGHNA and YNFKEQ. With 4 bases removed from V and 1 base from J, the gap between germline ends came to 7 bases. The CDR3 has 13 residues.

This rearrangement joins TRBV19 to TRBJ1-3, with D hard to call. The V end was cut by 5 bases, the J end by 2 bases, with 13 bases between. The germline V gene encodes CDR1 LNHDA and CDR2 SQIVND (reference sequence). The CDR3 length is 15 residues. This CDR3 reads CASSAPGKTGNTIYF. CDR3 bases: TGTGCCAGTAGTGCGCCCGGGAAGACTGGAAACACCATATATTTT.

The chain recombines TRBV6-6 with TRBJ2-3; D not certain. V was clipped by 4 bases and J by 0 bases, with 11 bases between them. In germline, CDR1 is MNHNY, CDR2 SVGAGI (reference sequence). The CDR3 runs to 15 residues. The CDR3 nucleotides are TGTGCCAGCAGTTTGGTGGGCCGTAGCACAGATACGCAGTATTTT. Encoded protein: CASSLVGRSTDTQYF.

V usage is TRBV10-2 and J usage is TRBJ1-2; no reliable D call. The CDR3 is 11 amino acids. Germline V gene sequence: CDR1 WSHSY, CDR2 SAAADI. The germline V and J ends were trimmed by 11 bases and 3 bases, with 10 bases remaining between them. Here the CDR3 reads CAGYGDYGYTF. As DNA, the CDR3 is TGCGCCGGGTACGGGGACTATGGCTACACCTTC.

The gene calls are TRBV19 and TRBJ1-2; TRBD1 is a possible D gene (5 bases). Per the germline V gene, CDR1 is LNHDA and CDR2 is SQIVND (reference sequence). The CDR3 runs 16 residues. V was trimmed by 3 bases and J by 3 bases, leaving 17 bases between them. CDR3 sequence (DNA): TGTGCCAGTAGTATGGCCCTGGCAGGGTTGGACTATGGCTACACCTTC. Its translation: CASSMALAGLDYGYTF. Supplemented by reference TRBV19 and TRBJ1-2, the full variable domain reads DGGITQSPKYLFRKEGQNVTLSCEQNLNHDAMYWYRQDPGQGLRLIYYSQIVNDFQKGDIAEGYSVSREKKESFPLTVTSAQKNPTAFYLCASSMALAGLDYGYTFGSGTRLTVV.

This clone was counted a single time. V is TRBV25-1 and J is TRBJ1-4; tentative D call: TRBD1 (6 bases). Germline assignment: CDR1 MGHDK and CDR2 SYGVNS. V lost 3 bases and J 4 bases, leaving 12 bases between the germline ends. The CDR3 runs 15 residues. The CDR3 sequence: CASSEAGHLNEKLFF. The DNA of the CDR3 is TGTGCCAGCAGTGAGGCGGGACACCTTAATGAAAAACTGTTTTTT. Combining the CDR3 with reference TRBV25-1 and TRBJ1-4 gives the whole variable domain EADIYQTPRYLVIGTGKKITLECSQTMGHDKMYWYQQDPGMELHLIHYSYGVNSTEKGDLSSESTVSRIRTEHFPLTLESARPSHTSQYLCASSEAGHLNEKLFFGSGTQLSVL.

This clone was found once. The CDR3 loop reads CASSLNGQGSNQPQHF. CDR3 sequence (DNA): TGTGCCAGCTCACTGAACGGACAGGGGAGCAATCAGCCCCAGCATTTT. This chain connects TRBV18 to TRBJ1-5, with 9 nucleotides matching TRBD1. Germline lookup yields CDR1 KGHSH and CDR2 LQKENI. The J segment lost 1 base and the V segment lost 4 bases, leaving 5 bases of the junction unmatched. CDR3 length: 16 residues.

The chain is built from TRBV19 and TRBJ2-5; TRBD2 aligns across 8 bases. CDR1 and CDR2 from the germline V gene are LNHDA and SQIVND (reference sequence). This CDR3 is built from 16 residues. V trimming: 5 bases; J trimming: 0 bases; junction bases outside the gene matches: 8. CDR3 DNA sequence: TGTGCCAGTAGTGACCGCGGGGGGCCCCACCAAGAGACCCAGTACTTC. It translates to CASSDRGGPHQETQYF. Supplemented by reference TRBV19 and TRBJ2-5, the full variable domain reads DGGITQSPKYLFRKEGQNVTLSCEQNLNHDAMYWYRQDPGQGLRLIYYSQIVNDFQKGDIAEGYSVSREKKESFPLTVTSAQKNPTAFYLCASSDRGGPHQETQYFGPGTRLLVL.